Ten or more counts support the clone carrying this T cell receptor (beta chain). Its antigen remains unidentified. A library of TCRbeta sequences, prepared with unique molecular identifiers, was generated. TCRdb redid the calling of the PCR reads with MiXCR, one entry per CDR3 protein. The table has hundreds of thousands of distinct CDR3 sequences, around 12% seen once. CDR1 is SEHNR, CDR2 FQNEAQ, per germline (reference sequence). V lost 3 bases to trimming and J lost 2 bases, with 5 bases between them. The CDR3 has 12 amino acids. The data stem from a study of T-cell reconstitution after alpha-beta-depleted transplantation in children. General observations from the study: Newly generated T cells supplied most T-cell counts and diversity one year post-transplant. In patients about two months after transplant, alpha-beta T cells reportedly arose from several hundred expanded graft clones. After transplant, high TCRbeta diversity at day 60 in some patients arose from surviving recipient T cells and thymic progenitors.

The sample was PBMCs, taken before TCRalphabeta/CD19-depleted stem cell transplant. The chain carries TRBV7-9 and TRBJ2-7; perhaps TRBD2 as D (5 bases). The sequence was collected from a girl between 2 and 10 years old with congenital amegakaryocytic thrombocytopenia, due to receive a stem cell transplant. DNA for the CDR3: TGTGCCAGCAGCTTGACTACCTACGAGCAGTACTTC. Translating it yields CASSLTTYEQYF.